These T cell receptor beta chains were read from a single sample in a study of blood T cell repertoires in COVID-19. Using immunoSEQ multiplex PCR, the repertoire was profiled, and TCRdb retains in-frame clones only, with some absent. The repertoire includes over 75,000 clones, almost 90% of them detected once, and approximately 2% sits in the top ten. The sequencing input was peripheral blood. The receptors were gathered from a man aged 45-65 years with COVID-19, enrolled during active disease. The conserved cysteine and the conserved F or W are not part of the CDR3 here. D genes are given only for firm matches. The size entry is marked missing in some rows and otherwise reads once, few, many or a size class.

v_gene,j_gene,abundance,d_gene,CDR3aa
TRBV5-1,TRBJ2-1,-,TRBD2,ASSLGGGSYNEQF
TRBV6-1,TRBJ1-2,-,-,ASSDRDGYT
TRBV25-1,TRBJ2-5,-,-,ASSEGGTLVQETQY
TRBV5-4,TRBJ2-7,-,TRBD1,ASSSLSGQGKDEQY
TRBV10-3,TRBJ1-2,-,-,AISEFRDDYT
TRBV18,TRBJ1-1,-,-,ASSPLSAGLNTEAF
TRBV6-5,TRBJ1-5,once,-,ASSRGALRNQPQH
TRBV3-1/TRBV3-2,TRBJ1-2,-,-,ASPSRVFYGYT
TRBV30,TRBJ1-6,-,-,AWSTGSGNSPLH
TRBV5-6,TRBJ1-6,-,-,ASISSRGTDISYNSPLH
TRBV11-2,TRBJ1-4,-,TRBD1,ASSFARTGLTEKLF